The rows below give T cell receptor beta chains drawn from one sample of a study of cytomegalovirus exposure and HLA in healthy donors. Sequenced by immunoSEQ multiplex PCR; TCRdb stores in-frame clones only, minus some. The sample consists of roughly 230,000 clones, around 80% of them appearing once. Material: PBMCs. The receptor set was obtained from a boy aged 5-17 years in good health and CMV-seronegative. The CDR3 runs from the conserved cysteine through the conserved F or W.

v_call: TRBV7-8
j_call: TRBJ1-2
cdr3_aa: CASSLVTDYGYTF

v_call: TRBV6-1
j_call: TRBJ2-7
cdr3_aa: CASSVRDSGSRYF

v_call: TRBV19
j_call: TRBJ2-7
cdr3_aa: CASSDEGFEYF

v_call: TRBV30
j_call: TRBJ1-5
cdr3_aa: CAWSQFRGDQPQHF

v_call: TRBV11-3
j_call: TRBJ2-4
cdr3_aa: CASRGGEGIQYF

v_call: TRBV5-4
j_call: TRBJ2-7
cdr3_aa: CASSSTTGGYEQYF

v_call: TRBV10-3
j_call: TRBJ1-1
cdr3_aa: CAISGGGVRHTEAFF

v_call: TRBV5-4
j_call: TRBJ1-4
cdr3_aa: CASSFDPGEKLFF

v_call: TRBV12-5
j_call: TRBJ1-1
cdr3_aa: CASGLQGWVAEAFF

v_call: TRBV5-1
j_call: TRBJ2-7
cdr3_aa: CASSLTFASGRRNEQYF

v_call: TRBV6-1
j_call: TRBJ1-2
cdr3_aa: CASSETANYGYTF

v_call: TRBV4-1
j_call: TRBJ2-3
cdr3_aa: CASTRTSGRKNTDTQYF

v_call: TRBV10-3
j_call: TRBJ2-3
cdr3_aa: CAIASGGGSDTQYF

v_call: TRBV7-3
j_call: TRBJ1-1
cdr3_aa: CASSQGNTEAFF

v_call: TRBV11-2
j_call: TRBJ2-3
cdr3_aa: CASSPELPDTQYF

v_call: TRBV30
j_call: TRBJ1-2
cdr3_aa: CAWSPDSPLGYTF

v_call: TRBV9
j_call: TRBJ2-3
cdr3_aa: CASSVTGTSGYLTDTQYF

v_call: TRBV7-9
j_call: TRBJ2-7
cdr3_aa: CASSLDPFYEQYF

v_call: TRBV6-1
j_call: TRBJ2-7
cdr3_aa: CASSVQGAAYEQYF

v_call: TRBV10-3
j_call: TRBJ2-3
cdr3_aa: CAIRGDRAGADTQYF

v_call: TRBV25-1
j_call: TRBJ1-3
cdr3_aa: CASSALQGRSSGNTIYF

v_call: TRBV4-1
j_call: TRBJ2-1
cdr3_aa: CASSPRKGGNEQFF

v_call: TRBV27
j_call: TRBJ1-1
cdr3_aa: CASSFFADTEAFF

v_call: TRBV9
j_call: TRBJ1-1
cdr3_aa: CASSVGSWRYDTEAFF

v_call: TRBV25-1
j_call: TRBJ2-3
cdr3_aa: CASSETSTGTDTQYF

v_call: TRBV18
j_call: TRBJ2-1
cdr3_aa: CASSPPGLAGGRRRNEQFF